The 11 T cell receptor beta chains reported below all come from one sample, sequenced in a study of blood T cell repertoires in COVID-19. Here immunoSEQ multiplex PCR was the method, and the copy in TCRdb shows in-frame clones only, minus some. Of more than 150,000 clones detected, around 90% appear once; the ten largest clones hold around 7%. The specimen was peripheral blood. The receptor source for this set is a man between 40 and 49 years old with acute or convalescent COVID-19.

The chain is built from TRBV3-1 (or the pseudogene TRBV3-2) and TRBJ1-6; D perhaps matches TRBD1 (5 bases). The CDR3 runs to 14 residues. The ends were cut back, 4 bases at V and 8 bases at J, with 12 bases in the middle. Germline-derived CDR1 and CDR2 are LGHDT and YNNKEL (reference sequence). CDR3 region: CASSPPGWDSPLHF. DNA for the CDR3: TGTGCCAGCAGCCCCCCAGGGTGGGATTCACCCCTCCACTTT.

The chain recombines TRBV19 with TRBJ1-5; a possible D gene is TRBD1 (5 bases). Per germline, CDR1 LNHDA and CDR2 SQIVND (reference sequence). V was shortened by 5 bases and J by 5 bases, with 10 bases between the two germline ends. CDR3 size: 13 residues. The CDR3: CASSHRSDQPQHF. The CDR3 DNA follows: TGTGCCAGTAGTCACAGGAGCGATCAGCCCCAGCATTTT.

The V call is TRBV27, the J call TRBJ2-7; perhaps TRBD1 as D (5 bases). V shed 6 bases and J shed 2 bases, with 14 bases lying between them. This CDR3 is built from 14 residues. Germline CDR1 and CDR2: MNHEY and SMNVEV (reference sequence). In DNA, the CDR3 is TGTGCCAGCAGGACACAGGCGATCACCTACGAGCAGTACTTC. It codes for CASRTQAITYEQYF.

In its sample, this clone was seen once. CDR3 loop: CASSESEGPHYEQYF. In DNA form, the CDR3 reads TGCGCCAGCAGTGAATCGGAGGGACCGCACTACGAGCAGTACTTC. The rearrangement uses TRBV10-1 and TRBJ2-7; D may be TRBD2 (6 bases). V dropped 3 bases and J dropped 3 bases, with 15 bases sitting between them. Germline assignment: CDR1 WNHNN and CDR2 SYGVQD (reference sequence). The CDR3 sequence is 15 residues long.

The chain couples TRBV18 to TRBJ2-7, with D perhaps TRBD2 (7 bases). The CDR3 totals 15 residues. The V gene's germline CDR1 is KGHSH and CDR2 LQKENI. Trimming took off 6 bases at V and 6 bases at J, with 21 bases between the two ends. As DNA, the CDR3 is TGTGCCAGCTCCCCGGGGGGCGGGGGCTATGGCGAGCAGTACTTC. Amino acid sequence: CASSPGGGGYGEQYF.

This CDR3 is CASSPRDRGLNSPLHF. As DNA, the CDR3 is TGTGCCAGTAGTCCTCGGGACAGGGGTCTGAATTCACCCCTCCACTTT. The chain has TRBV19 and TRBJ1-6; 10 bases fit TRBD1. V shed 5 bases, J shed 7 bases, and the junction held 8 bases outside the gene matches. Looked up from germline, CDR1 is LNHDA and CDR2 is SQIVND (reference sequence). The CDR3 sequence is 16 residues long.

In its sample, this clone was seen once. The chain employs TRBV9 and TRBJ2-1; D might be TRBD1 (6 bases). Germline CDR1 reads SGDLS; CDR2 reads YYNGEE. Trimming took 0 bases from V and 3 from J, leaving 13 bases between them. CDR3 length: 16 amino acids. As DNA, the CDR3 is TGTGCCAGCAGCGTAGTCGAACAGGGTTACTACAATGAGCAGTTCTTC. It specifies CASSVVEQGYYNEQFF.

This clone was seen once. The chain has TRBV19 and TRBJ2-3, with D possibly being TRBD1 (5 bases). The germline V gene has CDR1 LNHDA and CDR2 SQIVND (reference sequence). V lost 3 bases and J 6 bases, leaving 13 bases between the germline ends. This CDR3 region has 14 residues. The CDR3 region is CASSIQGFGDTQYF. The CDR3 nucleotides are TGTGCCAGTAGTATCCAGGGTTTCGGGGATACGCAGTATTTT.

The CDR3 nucleotides read TGTGCCAGCAGCCAAGAAGCGGGGGGGTCCACAGATACGCAGTATTTT. This gives the protein CASSQEAGGSTDTQYF. The chain has TRBV4-2 and TRBJ2-3, with 10 bases matching TRBD2. CDR1 and CDR2 (germline): LGHNA, YNFKEQ. This CDR3 is 16 amino acids long. V dropped 0 bases and J dropped 2; count of bases not matched to a gene: 2.

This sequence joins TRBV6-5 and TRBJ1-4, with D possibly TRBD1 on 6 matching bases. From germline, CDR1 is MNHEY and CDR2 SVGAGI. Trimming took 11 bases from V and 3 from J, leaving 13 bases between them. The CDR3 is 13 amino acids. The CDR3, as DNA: TGTGCCTGTTCGACAGGCCCTAATGAAAAACTGTTTTTT. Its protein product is CACSTGPNEKLFF.

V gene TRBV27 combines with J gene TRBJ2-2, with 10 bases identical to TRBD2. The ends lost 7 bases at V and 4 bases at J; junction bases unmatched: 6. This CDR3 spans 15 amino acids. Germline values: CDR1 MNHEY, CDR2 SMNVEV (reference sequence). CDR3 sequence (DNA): TGTGCCAGCACGCTTAGCGGGGGGACCACCGGGGAGCTGTTTTTT. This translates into CASTLSGGTTGELFF.